In its sample, the clone carrying this T cell receptor (beta chain) is medium-sized. Its antigen is currently unknown. This sample was taken from a study of naive and memory T cell subsets. Findings and caveats of the study: Between naive and memory subsets, TCR abundance power law exponents differed. Each distinct alpha or beta sequence counts as one clonotype.

An equimolar mix of two oligonucleotides served as the beta constant-region primer for TRBC1 and TRBC2. A 12-nucleotide UMI and the SP2 primer were added to the cDNA 3' end by oligonucleotide ligation. MiXCR was run by TCRdb on the UMI-ligation and nested PCR reads, yielding one entry per CDR3 protein. The sample comprises some 4,500 distinct CDR3 sequences, about 7% of which are singletons, and roughly 83% rests with the top ten. The source is a human donor in good health. The sample consisted of CD4+ TEMRA cells from blood. Subset described: effector memory re-expressing CD45RA, CD45RA+ CD27-.

CDR3 region: CASGQQGARSGSPYEQYF. The CDR3 coding sequence is TGTGCTAGTGGCCAACAGGGGGCTAGGAGCGGGAGCCCCTACGAGCAGTACTTC. The rearrangement uses TRBV12-5 and TRBJ2-7; TRBD1 might be the D (9 bases). The CDR3 extends over 18 amino acids. Trimming removed 6 bases at V and 2 bases at J, with 26 bases between. Germline CDR1 and CDR2: LGHNT and FRNRAP. The full variable domain, with the rest looked up from reference TRBV12-5 and TRBJ2-7, is DARVTQTPRHKVTEMGQEVTMRCQPILGHNTVFWYRQTMMQGLELLAYFRNRAPLDDSGMPKDRFSAEMPDATLATLKIQPSEPRDSAVYFCASGQQGARSGSPYEQYFGPGTRLTVT.